This TCR beta chain was captured in a study of vaccination effects on CD4 cells after COVID-19. By frequency in the sample, this clone is medium-sized. No antigen is known for it. This CDR3 has 12 amino acids. In germline, CDR1 is LNHDA, CDR2 SQIVND (reference sequence). V shed 6 bases and J shed 6 bases, with 10 bases lying between them. Clones were sequenced by immunoSEQ multiplex PCR, and TCRdb holds only the in-frame ones, with some missing. Seen here are 20,000 to 30,000 clones, more than 65% observed once, and the top ten hold around 8.4%. ViraFEST expansion of antigen-specific CD4+ T cells with viral peptide pools preceded sequencing. When around 10 days of culture had elapsed, CD4+ T cells were isolated. Two doses of either BNT162b2 or mRNA-1273 were given to each participant.

This chain uses TRBV19 with TRBJ2-3; D remains ambiguous. The receptor was isolated from a human donor who received a COVID-19 vaccine. The starting material was CD4+ T cells from PBMCs cultured with SARS-CoV-2 spike peptides, obtained after COVID-19 vaccination. The CDR3 region is CASSRHGDTQYF. CDR3 nucleotides: TGTGCCAGTAGCCGACACGGGGATACGCAGTATTTT.